This TCR beta chain originates from a study of T-cell reconstitution after alpha-beta-depleted transplantation in children. General study points: One year post-transplant, T-cell counts and diversity were largely derived from T cells produced anew. Surviving recipient T cells and intrathymic progenitors accounted for some patients' high TCRbeta diversity at day 60. Several hundred expanded graft clones reportedly were the source of alpha-beta T cells about two months after transplant.

The authors prepared the TCRbeta library with unique molecular identifiers. Each CDR3 protein is one row after TCRdb ran MiXCR on the PCR reads. The data hold 450,000 to 600,000 distinct CDR3 sequences, with approximately 13% observed a single time. The germline gives CDR1 SGHRS, CDR2 YFSETQ. The germline V and J ends were trimmed by 4 bases and 2 bases, with 15 bases remaining between them. The CDR3 spans 15 residues. Worth noting for this clonotype: Its target is not known.

Sequenced material: PBMCs, mostly from graft donor cells, taken 360 days after TCRalphabeta/CD19-depleted stem cell transplant. This receptor was identified in a male patient younger than 18 who had a stem cell transplant for acute myeloid leukemia, so the T cells may come from the graft donor. This chain links TRBV5-1 with TRBJ1-1; D possibly corresponds to TRBD1 (6 bases). This CDR3 is CASSGLTGANTEAFF. The DNA for the CDR3 is TGCGCCAGCAGCGGCTTGACAGGCGCAAACACTGAAGCTTTCTTT.